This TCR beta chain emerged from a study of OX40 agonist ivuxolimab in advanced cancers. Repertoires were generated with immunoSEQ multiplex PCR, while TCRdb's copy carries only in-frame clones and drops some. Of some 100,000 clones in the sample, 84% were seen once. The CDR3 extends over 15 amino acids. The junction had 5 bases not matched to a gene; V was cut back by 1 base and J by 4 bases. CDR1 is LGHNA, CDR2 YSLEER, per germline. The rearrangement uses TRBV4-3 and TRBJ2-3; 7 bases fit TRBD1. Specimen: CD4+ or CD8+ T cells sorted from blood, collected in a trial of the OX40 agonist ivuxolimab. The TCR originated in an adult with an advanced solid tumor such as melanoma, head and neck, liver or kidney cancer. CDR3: CASSQGRQGPDTQYF. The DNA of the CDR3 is TGCGCCAGCAGCCAAGGGAGACAGGGTCCAGATACGCAGTATTTT.